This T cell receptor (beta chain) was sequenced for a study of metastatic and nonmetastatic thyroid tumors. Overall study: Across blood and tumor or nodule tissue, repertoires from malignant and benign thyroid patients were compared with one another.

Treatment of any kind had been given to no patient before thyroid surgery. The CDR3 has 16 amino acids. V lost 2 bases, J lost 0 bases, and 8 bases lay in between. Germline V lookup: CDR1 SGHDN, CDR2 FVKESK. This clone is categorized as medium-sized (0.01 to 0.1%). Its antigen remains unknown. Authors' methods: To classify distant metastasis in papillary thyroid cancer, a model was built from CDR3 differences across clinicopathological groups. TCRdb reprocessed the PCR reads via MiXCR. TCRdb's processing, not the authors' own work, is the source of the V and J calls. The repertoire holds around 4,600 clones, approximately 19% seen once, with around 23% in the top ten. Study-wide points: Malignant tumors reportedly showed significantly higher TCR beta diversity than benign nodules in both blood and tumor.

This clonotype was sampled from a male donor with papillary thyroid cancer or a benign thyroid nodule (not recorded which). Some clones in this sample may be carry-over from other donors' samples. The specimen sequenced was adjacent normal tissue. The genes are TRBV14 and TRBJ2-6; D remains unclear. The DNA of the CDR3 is TGTGCCAGCAGCCAACTCTCAGTCTCTGGGGCCAACGTCCTGACTTTC. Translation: CASSQLSVSGANVLTF.